The count of the clone carrying this TCR beta chain is one. Germline loops: CDR1 SGHAT, CDR2 FQNNGV. Trimming took 6 bases from V and 3 from J; bases not matched to a gene: 6. CDR3 length equals 14 residues. Methods used by the authors: Using reference gene primer amplification, nucleated cell counts were estimated. Profiling relied on immunoSEQ multiplex PCR, and the TCRdb table lists in-frame clones only, not all of them. V, J and clone size derive from that table, while D and trimming were established from the DNA sequence. Of fewer than 350,000 clones in the sample, less than 85% are singletons; the top ten hold roughly 2.7%. Adults between about 18 and 89 years of age took part from under 25 US areas. Recovery meant two consecutive negative NP/OP PCR tests, professional clearance, or resolved symptoms. The data derive from a study of blood T cell repertoires in COVID-19. Study summary: Specimens from acute and convalescent COVID-19 originated in the United States, Italy and Spain.

This clonotype was obtained from a woman in her forties or fifties who had recovered from COVID-19. The sequenced material came from PBMCs or T cells enriched from blood (not recorded which). The chain joins TRBV11-2 to TRBJ1-2; 8 bases line up with TRBD1. Here the CDR3 DNA reads TGTGCCAGCAGGCAGGGGGCGAACGACTATGGCTACACCTTC. It codes for CASRQGANDYGYTF.